The rows below give T cell receptor beta chains drawn from one sample of a study of molecular identifiers for immune sequencing clone quantification. TCRdb itself ran the PCR reads through MiXCR, one entry per CDR3 protein. The table lists around 65,000 distinct CDR3 sequences, 18% of them singletons, with 1.5% to 1.8% in the top ten. The specimen sequenced was naive CD8+ T cells from blood, with Jurkat cell RNA spiked in. The receptors originated from a human donor in good health. Some libraries in this study had Jurkat cell RNA spiked in. CDR3s include the opening cysteine and the closing phenylalanine or tryptophan. D genes are given only for firm matches. Clone size is shown for a subset of rows, as once, few, many or a class of expanded clone.

V gene: TRBV20-1
J gene: TRBJ2-3
D gene: TRBD2
clone size: many
CDR3 protein: CSARDLGGGTDTQYF
CDR3 DNA: TGCAGTGCTAGAGATTTGGGGGGAGGGACAGATACGCAGTATTTT

V gene: TRBV19
J gene: TRBJ1-2
D gene: TRBD1
clone size: NA
CDR3 protein: CASSPRAGGNYGYTF
CDR3 DNA: TGTGCCAGTAGTCCTCGGGCAGGGGGTAACTATGGCTACACCTTC

V gene: TRBV27
J gene: TRBJ2-3
D gene: TRBD2
clone size: many
CDR3 protein: CASSPIHSGRTDTQYF
CDR3 DNA: TGTGCCAGCAGTCCCATACACAGCGGGAGAACAGATACGCAGTATTTT

V gene: TRBV6-1
J gene: TRBJ1-1
D gene: NA
clone size: many
CDR3 protein: CASSVRGKNTEAFF
CDR3 DNA: TGTGCCAGCAGTGTACGGGGTAAGAACACTGAAGCTTTCTTT

V gene: TRBV29-1
J gene: TRBJ2-4
D gene: TRBD2
clone size: many
CDR3 protein: CSVEDRGEGINIQYF
CDR3 DNA: TGCAGCGTTGAAGACCGGGGGGAGGGGATAAACATTCAGTACTTC

V gene: TRBV9
J gene: TRBJ1-1
D gene: NA
clone size: many
CDR3 protein: CASSGGGPGGTEAFF
CDR3 DNA: TGTGCCAGCAGCGGCGGGGGACCCGGCGGCACTGAAGCTTTCTTT

V gene: TRBV29-1
J gene: TRBJ2-7
D gene: NA
clone size: many
CDR3 protein: CSVTGSAYEQYF
CDR3 DNA: TGCAGCGTTACAGGGAGTGCCTACGAGCAGTACTTC

V gene: TRBV5-6
J gene: TRBJ2-5
D gene: NA
clone size: NA
CDR3 protein: CASSLGGPETQYF
CDR3 DNA: TGTGCCAGCAGCTTGGGGGGTCCGGAGACCCAGTACTTC

V gene: TRBV4-1
J gene: TRBJ2-2
D gene: TRBD1
clone size: many
CDR3 protein: CASSPPWGRQGRTGELFF
CDR3 DNA: TGCGCCAGCAGCCCCCCCTGGGGTCGACAGGGACGGACCGGGGAGCTGTTTTTT

V gene: TRBV4-3
J gene: TRBJ2-3
D gene: NA
clone size: many
CDR3 protein: CASSQFAVDTQYF
CDR3 DNA: TGCGCCAGCAGCCAATTCGCGGTAGATACGCAGTATTTT

V gene: TRBV14
J gene: TRBJ2-5
D gene: TRBD2
clone size: many
CDR3 protein: CASSLRTSRETQYF
CDR3 DNA: TGTGCCAGCAGCCTCAGGACTAGCCGGGAGACCCAGTACTTC

V gene: TRBV10-3
J gene: TRBJ2-5
D gene: NA
clone size: many
CDR3 protein: CAISLNRVETQYF
CDR3 DNA: TGTGCCATCAGTCTGAATAGGGTGGAGACCCAGTACTTC

V gene: TRBV7-2
J gene: TRBJ1-1
D gene: NA
clone size: many
CDR3 protein: CASSLEEGHRVGNTGAFF
CDR3 DNA: TGTGCCAGCAGCTTAGAGGAAGGGCACAGGGTCGGGAACACTGGAGCTTTCTTT

V gene: TRBV6-1
J gene: TRBJ2-3
D gene: NA
clone size: many
CDR3 protein: CASSAIMQTTDTQYF
CDR3 DNA: TGTGCCAGCAGTGCTATTATGCAGACCACAGATACGCAGTATTTT

V gene: TRBV27
J gene: TRBJ2-3
D gene: NA
clone size: NA
CDR3 protein: CASSLGTYGASTDTQYF
CDR3 DNA: TGTGCCAGCAGTCTAGGGACTTACGGTGCTAGCACAGATACGCAGTATTTT

V gene: TRBV5-4
J gene: TRBJ2-3
D gene: TRBD2
clone size: many
CDR3 protein: CASSLLTSGYTDTQYF
CDR3 DNA: TGTGCCAGCAGCTTGCTCACTAGCGGGTATACAGATACGCAGTATTTT

V gene: TRBV7-9
J gene: TRBJ2-2
D gene: TRBD2
clone size: many
CDR3 protein: CASRSRSWTSGRMNTGELFF
CDR3 DNA: TGTGCCAGCAGATCACGCTCTTGGACTAGCGGGAGGATGAACACCGGGGAGCTGTTTTTT